This T cell receptor beta chain comes out of a study of naive and memory T cell subsets. The beta constant-region primer was an equimolar mix of two oligonucleotides covering TRBC1 and TRBC2. Nested alpha and beta constant-region primers with the SP2 primer drove four PCR rounds on ligated cDNA. TCRdb independently ran MiXCR on the UMI-ligation and nested PCR reads; one entry per CDR3 protein. The repertoire consists of roughly 21,000 distinct CDR3 sequences, with 11% occurring once and the leading ten covering 18%. Turning to this clonotype: Its target is not known. This may arise from a read error, as a much more abundant clone is one base away.

The germline gives CDR1 LGHNA, CDR2 YSLEER. The CDR3 contains 17 residues. Study outcomes and limitations: In CD4 and CD8 cells, diversity dropped from naive through EMRA. A clonotype means one alpha or beta sequence, not an alpha/beta pair.

After CD4 positive bead selection, the CD4-negative fraction gave CD8 T cells. This TCR was sampled from a human donor in good health. V and J are TRBV4-3 and TRBJ1-4; possibly TRBD1 for D (5 bases). Sequenced sample: central memory CD8+ T cells from blood. Here the CDR3 reads CASSQDPLTDTNEKLIF. The CDR3 region has the DNA TGCGCCAGCAGCCAAGACCCTCTGACAGATACTAATGAAAAACTGATTTTT.